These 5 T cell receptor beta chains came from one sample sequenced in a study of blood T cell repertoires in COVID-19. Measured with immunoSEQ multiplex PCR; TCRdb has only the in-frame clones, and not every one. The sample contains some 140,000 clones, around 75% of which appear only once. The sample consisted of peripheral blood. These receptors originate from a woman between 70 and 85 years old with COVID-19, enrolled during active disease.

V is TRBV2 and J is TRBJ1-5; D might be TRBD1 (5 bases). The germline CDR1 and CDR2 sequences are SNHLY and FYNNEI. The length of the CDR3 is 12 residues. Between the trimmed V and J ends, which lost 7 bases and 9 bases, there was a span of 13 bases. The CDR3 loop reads CASNSGIGPQHF. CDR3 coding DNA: TGTGCCAGCAATTCAGGGATTGGGCCCCAGCATTTT.

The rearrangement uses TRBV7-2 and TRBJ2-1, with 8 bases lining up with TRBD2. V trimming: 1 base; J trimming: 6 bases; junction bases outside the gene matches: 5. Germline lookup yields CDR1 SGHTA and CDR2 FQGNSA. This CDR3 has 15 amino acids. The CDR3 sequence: CASSLDAGGPNEQFF. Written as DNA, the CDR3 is TGTGCCAGCAGCTTAGATGCGGGGGGCCCCAATGAGCAGTTCTTC.

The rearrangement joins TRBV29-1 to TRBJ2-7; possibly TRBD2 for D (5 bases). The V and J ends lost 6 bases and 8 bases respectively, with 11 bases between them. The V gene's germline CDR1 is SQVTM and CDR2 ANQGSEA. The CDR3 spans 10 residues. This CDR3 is CSVPRRKQYF. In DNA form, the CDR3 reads TGCAGCGTGCCGAGGAGGAAGCAGTACTTC.

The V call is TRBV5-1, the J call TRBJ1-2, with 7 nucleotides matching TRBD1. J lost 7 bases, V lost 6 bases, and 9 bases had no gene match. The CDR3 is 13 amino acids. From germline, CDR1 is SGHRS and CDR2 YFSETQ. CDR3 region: CASNDRAAGGYTF. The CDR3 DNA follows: TGCGCCAGCAACGACAGGGCGGCTGGTGGCTACACCTTC.

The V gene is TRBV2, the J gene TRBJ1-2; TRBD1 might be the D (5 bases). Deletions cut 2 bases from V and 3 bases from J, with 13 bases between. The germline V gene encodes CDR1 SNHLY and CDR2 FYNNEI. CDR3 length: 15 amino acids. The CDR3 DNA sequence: TGTGCCAGCAGTGAACGGGGGGTAATGGACTATGGCTACACCTTC. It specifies CASSERGVMDYGYTF.